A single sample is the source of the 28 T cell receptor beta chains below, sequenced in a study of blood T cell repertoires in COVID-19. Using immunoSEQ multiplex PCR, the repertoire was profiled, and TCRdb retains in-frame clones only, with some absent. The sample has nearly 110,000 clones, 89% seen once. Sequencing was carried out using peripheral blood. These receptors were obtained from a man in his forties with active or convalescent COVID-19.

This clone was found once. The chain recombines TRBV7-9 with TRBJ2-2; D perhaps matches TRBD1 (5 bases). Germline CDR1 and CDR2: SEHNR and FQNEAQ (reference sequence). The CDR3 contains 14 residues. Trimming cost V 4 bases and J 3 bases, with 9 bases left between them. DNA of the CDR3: TGTGCCAGCAGCTACTTAGGGGACACCGGGGAGCTGTTTTTT. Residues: CASSYLGDTGELFF.

This chain's CDR3 is CASSVRSGDYGYTF. DNA of the CDR3: TGTGCCAGCAGCGTCAGGTCGGGGGACTATGGCTACACCTTC. This chain links TRBV7-2 with TRBJ1-2; weak D call: TRBD1 (5 bases). Trimming shortened V by 5 bases and J by 3 bases, and 13 bases separated the two germline ends. CDR3 length equals 14 residues. The germline CDR1 and CDR2 sequences are SGHTA and FQGNSA.

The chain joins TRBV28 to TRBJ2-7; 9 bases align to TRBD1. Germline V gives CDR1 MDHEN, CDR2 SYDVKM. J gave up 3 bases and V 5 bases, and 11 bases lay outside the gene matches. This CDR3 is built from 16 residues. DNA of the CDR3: TGTGCCAGCAGTGCTCCCTCCTCGGGACAGGGCTACGAGCAGTACTTC. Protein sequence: CASSAPSSGQGYEQYF.

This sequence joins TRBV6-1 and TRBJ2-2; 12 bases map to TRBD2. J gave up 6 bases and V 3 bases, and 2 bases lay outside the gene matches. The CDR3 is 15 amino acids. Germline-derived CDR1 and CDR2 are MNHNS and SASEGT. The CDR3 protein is CASSDLAGGPGELFF. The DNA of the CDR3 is TGTGCCAGCAGTGATCTAGCGGGAGGGCCCGGGGAGCTGTTTTTT.

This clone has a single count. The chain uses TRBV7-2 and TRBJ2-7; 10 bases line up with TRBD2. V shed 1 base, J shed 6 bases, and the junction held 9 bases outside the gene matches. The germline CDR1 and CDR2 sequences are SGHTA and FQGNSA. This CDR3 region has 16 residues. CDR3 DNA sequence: TGTGCCAGCAGCTTAGGATTAGCGGGAGGATGGCGCGAGCAGTACTTC. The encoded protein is CASSLGLAGGWREQYF.

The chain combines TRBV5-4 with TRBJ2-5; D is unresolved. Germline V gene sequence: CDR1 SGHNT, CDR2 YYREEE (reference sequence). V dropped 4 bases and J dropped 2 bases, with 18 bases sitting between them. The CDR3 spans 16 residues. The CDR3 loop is CASSPKQAYTQETQYF. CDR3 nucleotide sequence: TGTGCCAGCAGCCCTAAGCAGGCCTATACTCAAGAGACCCAGTACTTC. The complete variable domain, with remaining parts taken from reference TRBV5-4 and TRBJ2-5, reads ETGVTQSPTHLIKTRGQQVTLRCSSQSGHNTVSWYQQALGQGPQFIFQYYREEENGRGNFPPRFSGLQFPNYSSELNVNALELDDSALYLCASSPKQAYTQETQYFGPGTRLLVL.

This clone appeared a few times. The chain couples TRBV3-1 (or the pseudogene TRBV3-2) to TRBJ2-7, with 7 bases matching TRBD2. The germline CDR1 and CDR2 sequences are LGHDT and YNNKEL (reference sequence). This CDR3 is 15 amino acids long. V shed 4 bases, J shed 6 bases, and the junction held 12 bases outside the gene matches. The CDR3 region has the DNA TGTGCCAGCAGCCTCAAGCGCGGGAGACCAAGCGAGCAGTACTTC. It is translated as CASSLKRGRPSEQYF.

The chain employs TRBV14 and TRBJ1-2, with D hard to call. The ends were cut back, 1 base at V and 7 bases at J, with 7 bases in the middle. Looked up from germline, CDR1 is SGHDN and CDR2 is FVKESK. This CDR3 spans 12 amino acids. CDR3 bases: TGTGCCAGCAGCCAAGGTCCAGGTGGCTACACCTTC. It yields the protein CASSQGPGGYTF.

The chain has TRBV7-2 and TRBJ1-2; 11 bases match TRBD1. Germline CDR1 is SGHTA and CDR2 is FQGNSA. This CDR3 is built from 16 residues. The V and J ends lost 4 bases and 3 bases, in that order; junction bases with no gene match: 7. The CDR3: CASSSVGQGADYGYTF. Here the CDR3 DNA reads TGTGCCAGCAGCTCCGTCGGACAGGGGGCTGACTATGGCTACACCTTC.

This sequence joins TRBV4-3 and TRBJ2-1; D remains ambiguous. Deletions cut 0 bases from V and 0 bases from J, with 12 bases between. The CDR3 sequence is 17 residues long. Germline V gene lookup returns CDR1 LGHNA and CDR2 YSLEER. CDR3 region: CASSQDLHGSSYNEQFF. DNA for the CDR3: TGCGCCAGCAGCCAAGATCTGCACGGTAGCTCCTACAATGAGCAGTTCTTC.

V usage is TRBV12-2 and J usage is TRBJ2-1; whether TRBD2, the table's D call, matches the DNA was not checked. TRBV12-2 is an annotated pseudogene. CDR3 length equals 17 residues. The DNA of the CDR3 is TGTGCAAGTCGCCTACCTTCCATAGCGGGGGCTTACAATGAGCAGTTCTTC. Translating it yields CASRLPSIAGAYNEQFF.

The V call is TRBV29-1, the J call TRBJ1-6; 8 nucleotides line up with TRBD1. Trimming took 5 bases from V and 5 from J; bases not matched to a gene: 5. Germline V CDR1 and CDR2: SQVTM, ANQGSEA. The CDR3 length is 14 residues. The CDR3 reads CSVLGQENNSPLHF. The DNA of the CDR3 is TGCAGCGTTTTGGGACAGGAGAATAATTCACCCCTCCACTTT.

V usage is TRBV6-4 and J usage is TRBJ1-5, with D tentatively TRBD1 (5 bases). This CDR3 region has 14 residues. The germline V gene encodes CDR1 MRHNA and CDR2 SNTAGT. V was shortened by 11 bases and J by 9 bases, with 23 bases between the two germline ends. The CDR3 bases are TGTGCCGGACAACCAGGTCCGGTAATAGGGCCCCAGCATTTT. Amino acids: CAGQPGPVIGPQHF.

The CDR3: CASSRLGSLGSGANVLTF. Written as DNA, the CDR3 is TGCGCCAGCAGCCGACTGGGTAGTCTGGGCTCTGGGGCCAACGTCCTGACTTTC. V gene TRBV5-1 combines with J gene TRBJ2-6; no reliable D call. From germline, CDR1 is SGHRS and CDR2 YFSETQ. This CDR3 has 18 amino acids. Trimming stripped 4 bases from V and 0 bases from J, with 17 bases between.

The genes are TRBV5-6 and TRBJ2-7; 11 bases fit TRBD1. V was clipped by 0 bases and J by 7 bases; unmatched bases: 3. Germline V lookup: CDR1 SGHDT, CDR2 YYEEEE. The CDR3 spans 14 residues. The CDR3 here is CASSLEGTGGEQYF. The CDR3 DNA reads TGTGCCAGCAGCTTGGAGGGGACAGGGGGTGAGCAGTACTTC.

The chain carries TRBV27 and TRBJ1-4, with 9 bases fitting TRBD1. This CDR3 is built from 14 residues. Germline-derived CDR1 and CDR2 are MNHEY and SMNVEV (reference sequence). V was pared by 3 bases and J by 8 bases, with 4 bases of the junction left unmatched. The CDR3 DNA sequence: TGTGCCAGCAGTTTGGACAGGGGTAGAGAAAAACTGTTTTTT. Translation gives CASSLDRGREKLFF. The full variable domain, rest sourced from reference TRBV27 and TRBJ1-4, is EAQVTQNPRYLITVTGKKLTVTCSQNMNHEYMSWYRQDPGLGLRQIYYSMNVEVTDKGDVPEGYKVSRKEKRNFPLILESPSPNQTSLYFCASSLDRGREKLFFGSGTQLSVL.

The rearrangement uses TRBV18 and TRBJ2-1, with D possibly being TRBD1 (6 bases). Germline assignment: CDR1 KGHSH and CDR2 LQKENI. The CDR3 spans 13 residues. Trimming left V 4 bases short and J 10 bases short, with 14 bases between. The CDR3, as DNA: TGTGCCAGCTCACTCCGGGACATGAGAGAGCAGTTCTTC. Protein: CASSLRDMREQFF.

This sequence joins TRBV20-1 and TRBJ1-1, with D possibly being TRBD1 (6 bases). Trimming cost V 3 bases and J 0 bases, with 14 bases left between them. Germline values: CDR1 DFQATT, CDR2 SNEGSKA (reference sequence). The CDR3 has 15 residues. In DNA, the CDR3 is TGCAGTGCTAGTGTTGGGGGGGCACTGAACACTGAAGCTTTCTTT. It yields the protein CSASVGGALNTEAFF.

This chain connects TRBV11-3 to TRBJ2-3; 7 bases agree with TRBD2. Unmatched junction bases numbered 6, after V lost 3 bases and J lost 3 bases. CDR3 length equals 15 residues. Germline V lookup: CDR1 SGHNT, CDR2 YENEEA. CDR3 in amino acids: CASSLGGRSTDTQYF. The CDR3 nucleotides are TGTGCCAGCAGCTTGGGCGGGAGAAGTACAGATACGCAGTATTTT.

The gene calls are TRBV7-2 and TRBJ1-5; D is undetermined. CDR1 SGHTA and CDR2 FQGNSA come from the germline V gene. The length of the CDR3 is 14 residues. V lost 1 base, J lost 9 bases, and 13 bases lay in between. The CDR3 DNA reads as TGTGCCAGCAGCTTAGAGAGGGAGAAAACGCCCCAGCATTTT. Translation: CASSLEREKTPQHF.

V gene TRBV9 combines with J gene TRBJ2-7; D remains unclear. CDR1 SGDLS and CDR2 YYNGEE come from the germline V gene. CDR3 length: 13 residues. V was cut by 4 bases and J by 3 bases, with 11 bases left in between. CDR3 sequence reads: CASSPDNDYEQYF. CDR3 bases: TGTGCCAGCAGCCCCGACAACGACTACGAGCAGTACTTC. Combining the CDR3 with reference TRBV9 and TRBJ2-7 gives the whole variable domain DSGVTQTPKHLITATGQRVTLRCSPRSGDLSVYWYQQSLDQGLQFLIQYYNGEERAKGNILERFSAQQFPDLHSELNLSSLELGDSALYFCASSPDNDYEQYFGPGTRLTVT.

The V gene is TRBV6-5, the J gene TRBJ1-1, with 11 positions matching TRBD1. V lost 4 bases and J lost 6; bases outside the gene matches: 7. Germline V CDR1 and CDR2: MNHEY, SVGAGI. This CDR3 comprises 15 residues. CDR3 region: CASSSRDRGGAEAFF. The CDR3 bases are TGTGCCAGCAGTTCCCGGGACAGGGGGGGCGCTGAAGCTTTCTTT.

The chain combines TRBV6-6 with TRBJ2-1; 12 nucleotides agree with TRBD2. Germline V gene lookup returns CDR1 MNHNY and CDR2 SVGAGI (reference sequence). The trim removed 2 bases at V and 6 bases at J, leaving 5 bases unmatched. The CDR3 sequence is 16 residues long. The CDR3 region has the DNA TGTGCCAGCAGTTACAGGGGACTAGCGGGCTCCAATGAGCAGTTCTTC. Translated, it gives CASSYRGLAGSNEQFF.

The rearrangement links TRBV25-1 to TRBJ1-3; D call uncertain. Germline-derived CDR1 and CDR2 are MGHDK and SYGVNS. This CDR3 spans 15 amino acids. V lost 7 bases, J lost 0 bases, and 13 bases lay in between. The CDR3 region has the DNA TGTGCCAGCAAATCCCCAGTCGACTCTGGAAACACCATATATTTT. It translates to CASKSPVDSGNTIYF.

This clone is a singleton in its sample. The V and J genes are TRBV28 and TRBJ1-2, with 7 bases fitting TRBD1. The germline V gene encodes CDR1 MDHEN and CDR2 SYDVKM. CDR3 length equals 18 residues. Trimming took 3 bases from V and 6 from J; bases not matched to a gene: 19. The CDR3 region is CASSLPADRDQLTNGYTF. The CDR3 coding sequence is TGTGCCAGCAGTTTGCCCGCCGACAGGGACCAGTTAACTAATGGCTACACCTTC.

CDR3 in DNA: TGTGCCAGCAGCCCAACATCAGGGGTGGGTCAGCCCCAGCATTTT. Translating gives CASSPTSGVGQPQHF. This chain uses TRBV7-3 with TRBJ1-5, with D possibly matching TRBD1 (6 bases). This CDR3 contains 15 residues. V was cut by 5 bases and J by 6 bases, with 17 bases left in between. The germline CDR1 and CDR2 sequences are SGHTA and FQGTGA.

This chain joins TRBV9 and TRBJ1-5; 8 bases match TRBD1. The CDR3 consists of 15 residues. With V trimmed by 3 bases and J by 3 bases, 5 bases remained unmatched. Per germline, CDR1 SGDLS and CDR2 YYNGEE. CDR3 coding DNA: TGTGCCAGCAGCGCCTCAGGGGGCCTCAATCAGCCCCAGCATTTT. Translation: CASSASGGLNQPQHF.

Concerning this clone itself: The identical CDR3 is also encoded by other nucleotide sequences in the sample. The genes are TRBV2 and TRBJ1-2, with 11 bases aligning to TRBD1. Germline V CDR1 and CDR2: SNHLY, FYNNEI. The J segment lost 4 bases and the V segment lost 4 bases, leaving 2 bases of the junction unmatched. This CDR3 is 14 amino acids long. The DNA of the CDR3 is TGTGCCAGCAGTGCCGGGACAGGGGGCTATGGCTACACCTTC. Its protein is CASSAGTGGYGYTF.